These 11 T cell receptor beta chains share one sample of origin, sequenced in a study of T cell changes during pregnancy in multiple sclerosis. Measured with immunoSEQ multiplex PCR; TCRdb has only the in-frame clones, and not every one. The table lists about 70,000 clones, 90% to 95% of them singletons. The starting material was peripheral blood, obtained in the third trimester of pregnancy. The receptors stem from a female donor with multiple sclerosis, enrolled in a pregnancy study.

V and J are TRBV2 and TRBJ1-5; D unresolved. V was pared by 3 bases and J by 0 bases, with 9 bases between. This CDR3 comprises 15 residues. The germline CDR1 and CDR2 sequences are SNHLY and FYNNEI. The CDR3 loop is CASSDPSYSNQPQHF. The CDR3 coding sequence is TGTGCCAGCAGTGACCCCAGTTATAGCAATCAGCCCCAGCATTTT.

By share, this clone ranks as medium-sized. The rearrangement joins TRBV6-4 to TRBJ2-3, with 8 positions matching TRBD2. Trimming removed 3 bases from V and 1 base from J; junction bases left unmatched: 0. Germline lookup yields CDR1 MRHNA and CDR2 SNTAGT. The CDR3 totals 14 residues. The chain's CDR3 is CASSEAGGTDTQYF. CDR3 in DNA: TGTGCCAGCAGTGAAGCGGGGGGCACAGATACGCAGTATTTT.

The gene calls are TRBV27 and TRBJ2-1; TRBD2 aligns across 9 bases. Germline V gives CDR1 MNHEY, CDR2 SMNVEV (reference sequence). This CDR3 comprises 15 residues. V lost 2 bases and J lost 10; bases outside the gene matches: 9. The CDR3 DNA reads as TGTGCCAGCAGTTTACGAGCGGGGGCGGGGGGGGAGCAGTTCTTC. As protein: CASSLRAGAGGEQFF.

This clone appeared once. The rearrangement uses TRBV7-2 and TRBJ2-7, with D tentatively TRBD1 (6 bases). CDR3 length: 15 residues. V was pared by 3 bases and J by 0 bases, with 12 bases between. Per germline, CDR1 SGHTA and CDR2 FQGNSA. The CDR3 sequence: CASSFNPGHSYEQYF. The CDR3, as DNA: TGTGCCAGCAGCTTTAACCCGGGACACTCCTACGAGCAGTACTTC. Using reference TRBV7-2 and TRBJ2-7 for the parts outside the CDR3, the full variable domain is GAGVSQSPSNKVTEKGKDVELRCDPISGHTALYWYRQSLGQGLEFLIYFQGNSAPDKSGLPSDRFSAERTGGSVSTLTIQRTQQEDSAVYLCASSFNPGHSYEQYFGPGTRLTVT.

The CDR3 DNA reads as TGTGCCAGTAGTATAGGGACAGGGTTTAGCAATCAGCCCCAGCATTTT. Translated: CASSIGTGFSNQPQHF. The chain recombines TRBV19 with TRBJ1-5, with 8 bases that match TRBD1. There are 16 residues in the CDR3. CDR1 is LNHDA and CDR2 is SQIVND in the germline V gene (reference sequence). V was clipped by 1 base and J by 0 bases; unmatched bases: 2.

DNA for the CDR3: TGTGCCAGCAGTTACCCGGCAGGGCAGGGTGAAAAACTGTTTTTT. Protein sequence: CASSYPAGQGEKLFF. V is TRBV6-6 and J is TRBJ1-4; D perhaps matches TRBD1 (5 bases). The CDR3 covers 15 residues. Trimming took off 2 bases at V and 7 bases at J, with 14 bases between the two ends. Germline V gene data show CDR1 as MNHNY and CDR2 as SVGAGI (reference sequence).

The rearrangement joins TRBV18 to TRBJ1-5, with a tentative D call TRBD1 (5 bases). Trimming shortened V by 5 bases and J by 6 bases, and 17 bases separated the two germline ends. The CDR3 sequence is 15 residues long. Germline CDR1 KGHSH, CDR2 LQKENI. CDR3 region: CASSVLQGGGQPQHF. CDR3 DNA sequence: TGTGCCAGCTCAGTGCTGCAGGGAGGTGGTCAGCCCCAGCATTTT.

The V gene is TRBV30, the J gene TRBJ1-1, with D uncertain. This CDR3 is built from 12 residues. In germline, CDR1 is GTSNPN, CDR2 SVGIG (reference sequence). V dropped 7 bases and J dropped 1 base, with 10 bases sitting between them. CDR3: CASHAGNTEAFF. The CDR3 nucleotides read TGTGCCTCCCACGCGGGGAACACTGAAGCTTTCTTT.

This chain joins TRBV7-3 and TRBJ2-5, with D possibly TRBD2 on 6 matching bases. Trimming pared 7 bases from V and 1 base from J, leaving 10 bases between. The germline CDR1 and CDR2 sequences are SGHTA and FQGTGA. The CDR3 is 13 residues long. The CDR3 nucleotides read TGTGCCAGCACGGCGGGGCCCCAAGAGACCCAGTACTTC. Its translation is CASTAGPQETQYF. Looking up the rest from reference TRBV7-3 and TRBJ2-5 gives the full variable domain: GAGVSQTPSNKVTEKGKYVELRCDPISGHTALYWYRQSLGQGPEFLIYFQGTGAADDSGLPNDRFFAVRPEGSVSTLKIQRTERGDSAVYLCASTAGPQETQYFGPGTRLLVL.

The rearrangement joins TRBV19 to TRBJ2-7; the match to TRBD2 covers 8 bases. Unmatched junction bases numbered 5, after V lost 4 bases and J lost 6 bases. Germline values: CDR1 LNHDA, CDR2 SQIVND (reference sequence). The CDR3 spans 13 residues. The CDR3 bases are TGTGCCAGTAGTACAGGACTAGCTGGCGAGCAGTACTTC. Translating gives CASSTGLAGEQYF.

The chain combines TRBV4-2 with TRBJ1-5; no clear D gene. From germline, CDR1 is LGHNA and CDR2 YNFKEQ. CDR3 length: 13 amino acids. Trimming shortened V by 0 bases and J by 6 bases, and 6 bases separated the two germline ends. CDR3 DNA sequence: TGTGCCAGCAGCCAAGACTTTTTTCAGCCCCAGCATTTT. As protein: CASSQDFFQPQHF.